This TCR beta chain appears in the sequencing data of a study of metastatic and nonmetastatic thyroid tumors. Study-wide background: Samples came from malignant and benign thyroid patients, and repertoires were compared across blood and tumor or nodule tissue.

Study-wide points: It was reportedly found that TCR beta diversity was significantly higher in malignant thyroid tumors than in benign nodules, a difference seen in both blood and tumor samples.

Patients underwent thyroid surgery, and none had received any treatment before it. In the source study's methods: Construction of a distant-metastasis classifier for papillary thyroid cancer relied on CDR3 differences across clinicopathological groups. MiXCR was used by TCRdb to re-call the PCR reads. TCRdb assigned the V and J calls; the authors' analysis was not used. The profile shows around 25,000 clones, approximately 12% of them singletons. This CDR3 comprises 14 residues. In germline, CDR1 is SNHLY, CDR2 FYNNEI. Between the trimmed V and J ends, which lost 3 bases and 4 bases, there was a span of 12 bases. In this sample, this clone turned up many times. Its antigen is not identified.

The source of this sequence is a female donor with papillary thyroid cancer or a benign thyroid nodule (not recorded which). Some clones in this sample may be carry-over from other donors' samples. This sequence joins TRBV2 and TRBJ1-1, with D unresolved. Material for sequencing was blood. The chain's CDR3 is CASSDREGGTEAFF. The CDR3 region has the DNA TGTGCCAGCAGTGATCGTGAGGGAGGCACTGAAGCTTTCTTT.